This T cell receptor beta chain came from a study of cytomegalovirus exposure and HLA in healthy donors. Study results and caveats: Only CMV serostatus was available as immune exposure information.

Points on this clone: Its antigen remains unknown.

The PCR had 60 Vbeta and 13 Jbeta primers. Clones were read by immunoSEQ multiplex PCR, and TCRdb kept only the in-frame ones, dropping some. Found here are approximately 170,000 clones, 68% of them singletons; the top ten hold about 3%. The receptor was derived from a woman in her thirties or forties in good health and CMV-seropositive. Sequenced: PBMCs.

This CDR3 is CASSQSQGAVYEQYF. CDR3 nucleotide sequence: TGCGCCAGCAGCCAATCACAGGGGGCCGTCTACGAGCAGTACTTC. The chain combines TRBV4-1 with TRBJ2-7; 9 nucleotides match TRBD1. Per the germline V gene, CDR1 is MGHRA and CDR2 is YSYEKL. Unmatched junction bases numbered 5, after V lost 2 bases and J lost 3 bases. The CDR3 runs 15 residues.